This T cell receptor beta chain derives from a study of shared clonotypes between healthy human individuals. Findings of the study overall: Among the subsets, naive ones generally showed larger estimated richness than memory ones. Donors were few, which limited the genetic and exposure-history diversity represented.

The assay ran at deep level. Some clones are missing from TCRdb's copy, which holds only in-frame ones; the method was immunoSEQ multiplex PCR. The data show under 600,000 clones, about 96% seen once. With regard to this clone: Its antigen remains unidentified.

The CDR3 contains 16 residues. Per the germline V gene, CDR1 is WSHSY and CDR2 is SAAADI. Between the trimmed V and J ends, which lost 5 bases and 2 bases, there was a span of 13 bases. This clonotype was obtained from a woman aged 25-40 years in good health. The chain has TRBV10-2 and TRBJ2-6, with D unclear. Sequenced input: naive CD4+ T cells sorted from blood. Subset indicated: CD45RA+ positively selected. This chain's CDR3 is CASSRVFSTGANVLTF. In nucleotides, the CDR3 is TGCGCCAGCAGTCGAGTCTTCAGTACTGGGGCCAACGTCCTGACTTTC.